In this sample, the clone carrying this T cell receptor (beta chain) turned up a few times. Its antigen is currently unknown. This record comes from a study of blood T cells in healthy people across ages. Study-wide results and caveats: The donors' CMV status was not determined, possibly confounding changes in expanded clonotypes.

Extraction of total RNA produced a minimum of 5 micrograms from each sample. CDR1 SGHTA and CDR2 FQGNSA come from the germline V gene. CDR3 length: 16 amino acids. Trimming shortened V by 1 base and J by 4 bases, and 15 bases separated the two germline ends. With a J-beta primer mix and a sample-barcoded 5' primer, a second PCR ran about 7 to 12 cycles. Each CDR3 protein gets one entry after TCRdb re-called the 5' RACE reads with MiXCR. There are over a million distinct CDR3 sequences in the sample; roughly a quarter occur only once, and approximately 0.79% lies in the top ten. The same data also went into a second study, on T cells of mothers and their children. Per that paper: All extracted RNA went into cDNA synthesis, approximately 1.5 ug per 15 ul. Similar thymic selection effects on TCR recombination output appear in pairs, both related and unrelated.

The source material was blood. The clonotype originates from a girl aged 2-10 years in good health. The chain combines TRBV7-2 with TRBJ2-3; tentatively, D is TRBD1 or TRBD2 (6 bases each). This CDR3 reads CASSLGRGYRADTQYF. CDR3 nucleotide sequence: TGTGCCAGCAGCTTAGGCCGGGGGTACAGGGCAGATACGCAGTATTTT.